This record covers a single TCR beta chain. This clonotype has a count of ten or more. No antigen is known for it. Base qualities are not at hand, and no much larger clone is one base apart. Taken from the germline V gene (reference sequence), the CDR1 and CDR2 loops are SEHNR and FQNEAQ. There are 16 amino acids in the CDR3, from cysteine to phenylalanine inclusive. Only the CDR3 DNA stays, 48 bases, in frame from base 1. Cut back by 4 bases and 0 bases, the V and J ends lie 16 bases apart. TCR beta CDR3 regions were amplified from RNA transcripts for repertoire sequencing. HTBI primers and the Qiagen OneStep RT-PCR kit were used in a first-round RT-PCR, which was followed by a second-round multiplex PCR, size selection and purification. Libraries were sequenced on an Illumina HiSeq2000 using paired-end 100 bp reads. The study's processing was this. SOAPnuke was used to process the reads, removing any read that contained adapters or uncalled bases, had a mean Phred below 15, or lacked an exact match to the constant primer or identifier. High-quality paired reads were merged with COPE v1.2.5. Clonotypes were defined as unique nucleotide sequences and were aligned to IMGT TRB V, D and J references using MiTCR v1.1. Only V-J combinations with frequency above 0.0001 were analysed, covering about 99% of repertoires. A TCR clonal expansion and chaos score per V-J combination was defined as the ratio of F50 clonal expansion to chaos observed in the TCRdist matrix. Welch's t-statistics and random forest were used to narrow the features down to around 13 V-J combinations, which were then fed into a naive Bayes classifier. The similarity between thyroid and blood repertoires was quantified using the Morisita-Horn index. The public sequencing data were trimmed at Q25 with fastp and processed into clonotypes with MiXCR by TCRdb, which kept only in-frame beta chains. Identical CDR3 proteins give one entry, which carries the most common genes and DNA. These V and J calls are TCRdb output, not the study's own analysis. In this sample the table shows around 1,000,000 distinct CDR3 sequences, about 38% of which occur a single time. The ten top clones hold 11% of the sample.

This sample is drawn from a study of Graves' ophthalmopathy and Graves' hyperthyroidism (dated by TCRdb to 2017 to 2018). At the level of the whole study: Stable hyperthyroidism was defined as no progression to ophthalmopathy within 18 months of follow-up. TCR beta repertoire signatures were used to distinguish Graves' ophthalmopathy from Graves' hyperthyroidism and to predict progression to ophthalmopathy. In total, approximately 140 blood samples were TCR-sequenced: fewer than 50 ophthalmopathy, some 72 hyperthyroidism and 17 hyperthyroidism-to-ophthalmopathy patients. To explore V-J signatures that separate ophthalmopathy from hyperthyroidism, a discovery set of about a hundred patients was enrolled, consisting of about 45 with ophthalmopathy and some 59 with stable hyperthyroidism. An independent validation cohort was composed of approximately 18 hyperthyroidism patients and 17 patients who later progressed from hyperthyroidism to ophthalmopathy. T-cell repertoires of thyroid tissue and blood were compared in more than five hyperthyroidism patients. Following sample collection, hyperthyroidism patients were given methimazole at a starting dose of 30 mg daily, and ophthalmopathy patients were given high-dose intravenous methylprednisolone.

General conclusions and limits of the study: Sample size was not predetermined statistically, and investigators were not blinded to group allocation. Most of the expanded thyroid clonotypes with a frequency above 0.001 were also detected in blood, and it was suggested that the thyroid immune response may be reflected by blood repertoires. In validation, the model predicted ophthalmopathy progression with nearly 71% sensitivity and 72.22% specificity; some 13 predicted patients were CT-confirmed with GO in a median of about 6.1 months. Ophthalmopathy was separated from stable hyperthyroidism by the 13-signature model with around 89% sensitivity and 81% to 83% specificity in cross-validation and with 80%/75% in the test set.

Patients with hyperthyroidism were aged 18 to 65 years, had been newly diagnosed, and had a disease duration of less than 2 months. Patients were excluded if they had other autoimmune diseases, uncontrolled infections, pregnancy or lactation. Diagnosis relied on clinical symptoms, serum thyroxine, TRAb, thyroid ultrasound and orbital computed tomography. Total RNA was extracted using Trizol reagent, and RNA quality was checked on an Agilent 2100 Bioanalyzer. Rearrangement joined TRBV7-9 to TRBJ2-7; the D gene could be either TRBD1 or TRBD2, each agreeing at 5 bases. The TCR was taken from an adult man with Graves' hyperthyroidism. Sequenced: peripheral blood or thyroid tissue (not recorded which). The CDR3 loop reads CASSSPRGQGSYEQYF. The nucleotide sequence is TGTGCCAGCAGCTCGCCTCGAGGGCAGGGCTCCTACGAGCAGTACTTC.